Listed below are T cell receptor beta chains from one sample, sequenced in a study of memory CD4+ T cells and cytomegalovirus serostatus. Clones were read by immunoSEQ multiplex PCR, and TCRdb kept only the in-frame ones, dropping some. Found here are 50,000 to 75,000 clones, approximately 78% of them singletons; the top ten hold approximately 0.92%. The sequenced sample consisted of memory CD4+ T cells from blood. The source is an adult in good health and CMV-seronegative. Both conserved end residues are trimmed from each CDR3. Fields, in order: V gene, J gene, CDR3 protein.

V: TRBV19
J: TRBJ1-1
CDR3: ASSMGRWNTEAF

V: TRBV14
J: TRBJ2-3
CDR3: ASSQDQNRPGTQY

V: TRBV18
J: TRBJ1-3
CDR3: ASSPEWSSGNTIY

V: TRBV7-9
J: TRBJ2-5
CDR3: ASSLTAAETQY

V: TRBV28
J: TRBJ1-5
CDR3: ASSSPGTGGWSNQPQH

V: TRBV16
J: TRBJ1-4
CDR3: ASSQSSPGMGKLF

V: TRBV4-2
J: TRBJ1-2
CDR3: ASSQADRGYGYT

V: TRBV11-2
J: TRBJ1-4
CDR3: ASSLEGRTWEKLF

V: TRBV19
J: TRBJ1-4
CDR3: ASSIMVANEKLF

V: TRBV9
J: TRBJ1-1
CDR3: ASSPQGKNTEAF

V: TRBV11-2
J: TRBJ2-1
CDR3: ASTEIAGDRNEQF

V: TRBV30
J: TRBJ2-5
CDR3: AWSVRAGLQETQY

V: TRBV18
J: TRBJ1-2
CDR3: ASSPRDSANYGYT

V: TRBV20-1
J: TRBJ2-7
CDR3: SAGPGPEQY

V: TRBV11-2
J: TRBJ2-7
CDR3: ASSPISRGTTSSYEQY

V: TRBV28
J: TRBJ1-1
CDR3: ASSLGSRRNTEAF

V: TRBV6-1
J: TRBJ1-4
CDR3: ASSGRLEGEKLF

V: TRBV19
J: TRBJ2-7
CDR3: ASTSAGGPGDEQY

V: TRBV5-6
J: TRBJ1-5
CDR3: ASSRWAPGLGNQPQH

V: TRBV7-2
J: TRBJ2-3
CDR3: ASSLVFGDTQY

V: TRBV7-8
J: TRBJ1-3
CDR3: ASSPSAGYSGNTIY

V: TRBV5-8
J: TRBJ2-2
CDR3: ASSLDSGGTRTGELF

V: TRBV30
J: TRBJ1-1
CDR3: AWSVQGNTEAF

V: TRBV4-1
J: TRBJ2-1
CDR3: ASSQRYGHDSYNEQF

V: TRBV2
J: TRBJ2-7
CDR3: ASSRGGTGLNEQY

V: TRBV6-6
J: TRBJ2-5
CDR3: ASRNKGLAVQETQY

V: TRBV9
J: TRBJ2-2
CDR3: ASSAGTTGELF

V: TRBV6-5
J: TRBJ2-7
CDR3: ASTPRGYSEQY

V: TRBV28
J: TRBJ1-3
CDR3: ASSSPGQNSGNTIY

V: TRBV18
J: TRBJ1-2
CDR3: ASSPGTGLGYT